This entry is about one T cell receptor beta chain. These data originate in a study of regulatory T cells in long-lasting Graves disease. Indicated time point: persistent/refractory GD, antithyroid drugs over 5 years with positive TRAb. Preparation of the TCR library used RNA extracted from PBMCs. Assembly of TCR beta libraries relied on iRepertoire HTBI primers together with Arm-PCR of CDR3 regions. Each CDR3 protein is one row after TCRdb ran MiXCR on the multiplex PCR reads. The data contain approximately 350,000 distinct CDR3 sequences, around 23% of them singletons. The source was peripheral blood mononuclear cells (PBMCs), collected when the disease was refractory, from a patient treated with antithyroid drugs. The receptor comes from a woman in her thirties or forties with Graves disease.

CDR3 nucleotide sequence: TGTGCCAGCGGTTCTGCTGGAAACACCATATATTTT. Translated, it gives CASGSAGNTIYF. V usage is TRBV27 and J usage is TRBJ1-3; D is unresolved. Trimming removed 8 bases from V and 2 bases from J, with 7 bases in between. This CDR3 region has 12 residues. Looked up from germline, CDR1 is MNHEY and CDR2 is SMNVEV (reference sequence).